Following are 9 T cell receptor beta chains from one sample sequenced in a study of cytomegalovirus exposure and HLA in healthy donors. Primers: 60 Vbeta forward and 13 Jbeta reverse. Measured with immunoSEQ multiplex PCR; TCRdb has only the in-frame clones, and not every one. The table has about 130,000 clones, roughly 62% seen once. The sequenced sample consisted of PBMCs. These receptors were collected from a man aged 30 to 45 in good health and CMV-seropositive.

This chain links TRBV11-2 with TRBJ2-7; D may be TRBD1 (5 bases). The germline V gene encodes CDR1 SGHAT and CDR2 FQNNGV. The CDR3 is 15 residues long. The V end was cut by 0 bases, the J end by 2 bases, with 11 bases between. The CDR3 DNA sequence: TGTGCCAGCAGCTTAGATCTGGGGCTGGCCTACGAGCAGTACTTC. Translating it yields CASSLDLGLAYEQYF.

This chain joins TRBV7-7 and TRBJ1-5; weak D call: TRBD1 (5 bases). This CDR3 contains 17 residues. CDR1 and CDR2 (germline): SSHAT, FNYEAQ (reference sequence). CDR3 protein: CASDAEDIGRGNQPQHF. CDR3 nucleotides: TGTGCTAGCGATGCCGAGGACATCGGACGGGGCAATCAGCCCCAGCATTTT.

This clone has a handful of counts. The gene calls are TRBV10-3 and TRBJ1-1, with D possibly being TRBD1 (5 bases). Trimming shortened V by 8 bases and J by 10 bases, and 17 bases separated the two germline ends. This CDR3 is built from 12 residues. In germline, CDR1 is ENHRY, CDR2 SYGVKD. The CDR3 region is CAILGGSGTAFF. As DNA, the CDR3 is TGTGCCATCCTCGGGGGTTCGGGCACAGCTTTCTTT.

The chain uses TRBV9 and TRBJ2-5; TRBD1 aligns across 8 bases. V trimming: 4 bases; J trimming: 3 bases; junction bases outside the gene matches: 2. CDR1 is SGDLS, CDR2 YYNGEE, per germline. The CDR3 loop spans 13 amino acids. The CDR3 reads CASSRTGKETQYF. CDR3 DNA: TGTGCCAGCAGCCGGACAGGGAAAGAGACCCAGTACTTC.

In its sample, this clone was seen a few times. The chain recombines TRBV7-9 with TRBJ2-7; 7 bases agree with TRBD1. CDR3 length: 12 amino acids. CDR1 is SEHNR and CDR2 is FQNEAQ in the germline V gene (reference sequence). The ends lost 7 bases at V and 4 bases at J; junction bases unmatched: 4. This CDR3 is CASTPGGYEQYF. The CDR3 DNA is TGTGCCAGCACTCCAGGGGGTTACGAGCAGTACTTC.

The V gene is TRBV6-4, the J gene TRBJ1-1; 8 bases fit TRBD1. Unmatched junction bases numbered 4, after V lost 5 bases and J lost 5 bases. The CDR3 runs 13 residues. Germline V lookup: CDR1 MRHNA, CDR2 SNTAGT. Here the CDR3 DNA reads TGTGCCAGCAGTTGGACAGGGCTGACTGAAGCTTTCTTT. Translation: CASSWTGLTEAFF.

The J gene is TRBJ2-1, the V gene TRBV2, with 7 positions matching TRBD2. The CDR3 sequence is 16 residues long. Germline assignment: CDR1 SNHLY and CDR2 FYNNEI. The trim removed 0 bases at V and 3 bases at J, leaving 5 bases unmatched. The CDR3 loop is CASSEAQGLNYNEQFF. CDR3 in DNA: TGTGCCAGCAGTGAAGCGCAGGGACTAAACTACAATGAGCAGTTCTTC.

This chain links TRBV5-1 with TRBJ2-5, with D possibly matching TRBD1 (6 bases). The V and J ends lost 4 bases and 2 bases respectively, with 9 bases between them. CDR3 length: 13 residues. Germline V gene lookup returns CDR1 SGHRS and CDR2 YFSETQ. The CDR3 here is CASSPDRQETQYF. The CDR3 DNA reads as TGCGCCAGCAGCCCGGACAGACAAGAGACCCAGTACTTC.

CDR3 sequence: CASSEGDSVQPQHF. CDR3 in DNA: TGTGCCAGCAGTGAAGGGGACAGCGTTCAGCCCCAGCATTTT. J is TRBJ1-5 and V is TRBV6-5; 7 nucleotides align to TRBD1. Germline assignment: CDR1 MNHEY and CDR2 SVGAGI. Unmatched junction bases numbered 7, after V lost 5 bases and J lost 6 bases. CDR3 length: 14 amino acids.